A selection of T cell receptor beta chains follows, all from one sample in a study of CD8 T cells in ankylosing spondylitis. TCRdb re-called the 5' RACE reads with MiXCR, one entry per CDR3 protein. The table records some 200,000 distinct CDR3 sequences, about 26% of them present only once. The material sequenced was blood, either unsorted or a sorted T cell fraction (not recorded which). The receptor set was obtained from a male donor with ankylosing spondylitis or in good health (not recorded which). Both conserved end residues are part of each CDR3. Fields, in order: D gene, V gene, CDR3 length, clone size, J gene, CDR3 protein, CDR3 DNA. A D gene is named only where the DNA matches it firmly. Where a row states a size, it is once, few, many or the class of an expanded clone; other rows omit it.

>TRBD2|TRBV4-3|17|many|TRBJ2-1
CASSQDLAASGYNEQFF
TGCGCCAGCAGCCAAGATCTAGCGGCCAGTGGCTACAATGAGCAGTTCTTC
>TRBD2|TRBV7-6|15|many|TRBJ2-1
CASSLLAGGNNEQFF
TGTGCCAGCAGCTTACTAGCGGGAGGGAACAATGAGCAGTTCTTC
>-|TRBV6-1|13|many|TRBJ2-5
CASRNTAQETQYF
TGTGCCAGCAGAAACACAGCACAAGAGACCCAGTACTTC
>TRBD1|TRBV7-3|15|few|TRBJ2-5
CASSLRQGVGETQYF
TGTGCCAGCAGCTTACGTCAGGGGGTAGGGGAGACCCAGTACTTC
>TRBD1|TRBV4-2|17|few|TRBJ2-1
CASSQDRDRGLGNEQFF
TGTGCCAGCAGCCAAGATCGGGACAGGGGGCTGGGGAATGAGCAGTTCTTC
>-|TRBV6-1|13|many|TRBJ1-1
CASGSQGVTEAFF
TGTGCCAGCGGCTCACAGGGAGTCACTGAAGCTTTCTTT
>TRBD2|TRBV10-3|14|-|TRBJ2-7
CAIRTSGTTYEQYF
TGTGCCATCAGGACTAGCGGGACAACCTACGAGCAGTACTTC
>-|TRBV20-1|14|-|TRBJ2-1
CSASPPPSYNEQFF
TGCAGTGCTAGTCCGCCCCCATCCTACAATGAGCAGTTCTTC
>-|TRBV20-1|16|few|TRBJ2-3
CSASWDMETSTDTQYF
TGCAGTGCTAGTTGGGACATGGAGACCAGCACAGATACGCAGTATTTT
>TRBD2|TRBV2|15|many|TRBJ2-2
CASKMAGVNTGELFF
TGTGCCAGCAAGATGGCGGGAGTGAACACCGGGGAGCTGTTTTTT
>TRBD1|TRBV3-1|13|many|TRBJ1-5
CASRQGQGQPQHF
TGTGCCAGCAGACAGGGACAGGGTCAGCCCCAGCATTTT
>-|TRBV12-3/TRBV12-4|14|-|TRBJ1-3
CASTMGPSGNTIYF
TGTGCCAGCACTATGGGACCCTCTGGAAACACCATATATTTT
>-|TRBV4-2|16|many|TRBJ2-7
CASSPDQSEVSYEQYF
TGTGCCAGCAGCCCCGACCAATCGGAGGTGTCCTACGAGCAGTACTTC
>TRBD1|TRBV10-3|14|few|TRBJ1-5
CAISGQGGDQPQHF
TGTGCCATCAGTGGACAGGGGGGGGATCAGCCCCAGCATTTT
>TRBD2|TRBV20-1|16|few|TRBJ2-3
CSASHQLASGADTQYF
TGCAGTGCTAGTCACCAACTAGCGTCCGGCGCAGATACGCAGTATTTT
>TRBD2|TRBV9|15|many|TRBJ2-3
CASSRPPSGPDTQYF
TGTGCCAGCAGCCGACCTCCTAGCGGACCAGATACGCAGTATTTT
>TRBD2|TRBV6-5|15|many|TRBJ2-7
CASSYSGLGGGEQYF
TGTGCCAGCAGTTACTCAGGACTAGGTGGGGGCGAGCAGTACTTC
>-|TRBV18|13|-|TRBJ2-1
CASSLGPNNEQFF
TGTGCCAGCTCACTGGGACCTAACAATGAGCAGTTCTTC
>TRBD1|TRBV20-1|17|-|TRBJ2-6
CSAAYRGRNSGANVLTF
TGCAGTGCTGCTTACAGGGGGAGGAACTCTGGGGCCAACGTCCTGACTTTC
>-|TRBV12-3/TRBV12-4|14|-|TRBJ2-2
CASSINAPHGDLFF
TGTGCCAGCAGTATAAATGCCCCACACGGGGACCTGTTTTTT
>-|TRBV20-1|15|few|TRBJ2-2
CSARDYRQSTGELFF
TGCAGTGCTAGAGATTACCGGCAGAGCACCGGGGAGCTGTTTTTT
>-|TRBV7-2|13|many|TRBJ2-4
CASSLSGLNIQYF
TGTGCCAGCAGCTTATCGGGCCTGAACATTCAGTACTTC
>TRBD1|TRBV29-1|13|many|TRBJ1-1
CSVRQGLGAEAFF
TGCAGCGTCCGACAGGGGCTAGGGGCTGAAGCTTTCTTT
>TRBD2|TRBV5-1|16|many|TRBJ2-1
CASSSQTSGSYNEQFF
TGCGCCAGCAGCTCCCAGACTAGCGGGAGCTACAATGAGCAGTTCTTC
>TRBD1|TRBV15|18|few|TRBJ2-6
CATSRDKGAGAGANVLTF
TGTGCCACCAGCAGAGATAAGGGGGCAGGTGCTGGGGCCAACGTCCTGACTTTC
>-|TRBV28|16|many|TRBJ2-2
CASSYEVSVRTGELFF
TGTGCCAGCAGTTACGAGGTTTCGGTGAGGACCGGGGAGCTGTTTTTT
>-|TRBV20-1|12|-|TRBJ2-7
CSARRDASGQYF
TGCAGTGCTAGGCGGGATGCCTCGGGGCAGTACTTC
>-|TRBV15|15|-|TRBJ2-1
CATSREIQLGNEQFF
TGTGCCACCAGCAGAGAGATCCAACTGGGCAATGAGCAGTTCTTC
>TRBD2|TRBV5-1|16|few|TRBJ2-1
CASSSGTSGRGLGQFF
TGCGCCAGCAGCAGCGGGACTAGCGGGAGAGGTTTGGGGCAGTTCTTC
>-|TRBV20-1|14|-|TRBJ2-2
CSALGFANTGELFF
TGCAGTGCACTTGGCTTTGCGAACACCGGGGAGCTGTTTTTT
>-|TRBV5-5|16|-|TRBJ2-5
CASSPTAQHQEETQYF
TGTGCCAGCAGCCCTACCGCTCAACACCAAGAAGAGACCCAGTACTTC
>-|TRBV19|13|many|TRBJ2-1
CASSKDSYNEQFF
TGTGCCAGTAGTAAGGACAGCTACAATGAGCAGTTCTTC
>-|TRBV3-1|15|few|TRBJ1-2
CASSQGAAGNYGYTF
TGTGCCAGCAGCCAAGGGGCAGCCGGTAACTATGGCTACACCTTC
>TRBD1|TRBV20-1|13|-|TRBJ1-1
CSARLGWEGAAFF
TGCAGTGCTAGACTTGGTTGGGAGGGGGCGGCTTTCTTT
>TRBD2|TRBV11-2|17|many|TRBJ2-7
CASSLGPASGRAGGQYF
TGTGCCAGCAGCTTAGGCCCGGCCAGCGGGAGGGCTGGTGGGCAGTACTTC
>-|TRBV20-1|15|-|TRBJ2-7
CSARDTGFTAYEQYF
TGCAGTGCTAGAGACACAGGGTTTACAGCCTACGAGCAGTACTTC
>-|TRBV6-6|11|few|TRBJ2-5
CASATKETQYF
TGTGCCAGTGCTACTAAAGAGACCCAGTACTTC
>-|TRBV6-1|13|many|TRBJ1-6
CASSRDGPTPLHF
TGTGCCAGCAGTCGGGACGGGCCAACACCCCTCCACTTT
>-|TRBV4-1|14|-|TRBJ2-3
CASSTTGFTDTQYF
TGCGCCAGCAGCACTACAGGTTTCACAGATACGCAGTATTTT
>-|TRBV20-1|12|many|TRBJ2-5
CSVIPREETQYF
TGCAGTGTTATACCCAGGGAAGAGACCCAGTACTTC
>TRBD2|TRBV27|19|-|TRBJ2-1
CASSPVGLAGGGSYNEQFF
TGTGCCAGCAGTCCTGTGGGACTAGCGGGAGGGGGCTCCTACAATGAGCAGTTCTTC
>-|TRBV11-1|13|many|TRBJ2-7
CASSSGSGYEQYF
TGTGCCAGCAGCTCGGGGAGCGGCTACGAGCAGTACTTC
>TRBD1|TRBV15|17|-|TRBJ2-2
CATSPVWGQGQGGELFF
TGTGCCACCAGCCCAGTGTGGGGACAGGGGCAAGGCGGGGAGCTGTTTTTT
>-|TRBV20-1|12|many|TRBJ2-1
CSAGSMTGRQFF
TGCAGTGCTGGCTCCATGACCGGGAGGCAGTTCTTC
>-|TRBV12-3/TRBV12-4|15|few|TRBJ2-5
CASSLAAGRGETQYF
TGTGCCAGCAGTTTAGCAGCAGGGCGGGGAGAGACCCAGTACTTC
>-|TRBV6-1|13|few|TRBJ2-1
CASSRHEANEQFF
TGTGCCAGCAGCCGGCACGAGGCCAATGAGCAGTTCTTC
>-|TRBV4-1|15|once|TRBJ2-1
CASSQDWSTREEQFF
TGCGCCAGCAGCCAAGATTGGTCCACGAGGGAGGAGCAGTTCTTC
>-|TRBV29-1|13|many|TRBJ2-3
CSGDTYGTDTQYF
TGCAGCGGGGACACCTATGGAACAGATACGCAGTATTTT
>TRBD1|TRBV12-3/TRBV12-4|14|many|TRBJ2-3
CASTADRGADTQYF
TGTGCCAGCACCGCGGACAGGGGGGCAGATACGCAGTATTTT
>TRBD1|TRBV12-3/TRBV12-4|15|many|TRBJ2-7
CASSLGQAHSYEQYF
TGTGCCAGCAGTCTAGGACAGGCCCACTCCTACGAGCAGTACTTC
>TRBD2|TRBV7-2|14|once|TRBJ2-5
CASSQSWGGETQYF
TGTGCCAGCAGCCAGAGTTGGGGGGGAGAGACCCAGTACTTC
>TRBD2|TRBV27|14|few|TRBJ2-7
CASRPWGGDYEQYF
TGTGCCAGCCGGCCGTGGGGGGGAGACTACGAGCAGTACTTC
>-|TRBV29-1|14|many|TRBJ1-4
CSGGLGHDNEKLFF
TGCAGCGGCGGCCTAGGGCATGATAATGAAAAACTGTTTTTT